The 26 T cell receptor beta chains listed next were all sequenced from one sample in a study of cytotoxic CD8 clonotypes in ibrutinib-treated CLL. Assay: immunoSEQ multiplex PCR; the TCRdb copy retains only in-frame clones and omits some. The sample has around 27,000 clones; 65% to 70% are singletons. The specimen comprised PBMCs, sampled at disease progression, from a patient treated with ibrutinib. These TCRs come from a human donor with chronic lymphocytic leukemia.

In the case of this clone: Other DNA variants within this sample encode the same CDR3. The genes are TRBV18 and TRBJ1-5, with a possible D match to TRBD1 (5 bases). In germline, CDR1 is KGHSH, CDR2 LQKENI. V lost 2 bases and J 4 bases, leaving 6 bases between the germline ends. The CDR3 has 13 residues. In nucleotides, the CDR3 is TGTGCCAGCTCACCAGGGGGTAATCAGCCCCAGCATTTT. Translating it yields CASSPGGNQPQHF.

The rearrangement uses TRBV6-5 and TRBJ1-1; D possibly corresponds to TRBD1 (6 bases). The CDR3 is 13 residues long. Trimming took 4 bases from V and 4 from J, leaving 10 bases between them. Germline assignment: CDR1 MNHEY and CDR2 SVGAGI. The CDR3 protein is CASSSTGITEAFF. The CDR3, as DNA: TGTGCCAGCAGTTCCACAGGGATCACTGAAGCTTTCTTT.

This clone was observed at least ten times. The CDR3 DNA reads as TGTGCCAGCAGCCCCGACGGGAAAAGCTCCTACAATGAGCAGTTCTTC. It codes for CASSPDGKSSYNEQFF. The chain links TRBV9 to TRBJ2-1, with D perhaps TRBD2 (5 bases). The CDR3 runs 16 residues. CDR1 and CDR2 (germline): SGDLS, YYNGEE. Trimming pared 4 bases from V and 0 bases from J, leaving 14 bases between.

This chain connects TRBV18 to TRBJ1-1, with D perhaps matching TRBD1 (5 bases). The CDR3 length is 14 residues. Germline V gene sequence: CDR1 KGHSH, CDR2 LQKENI. V lost 0 bases, J lost 6 bases, and 11 bases lay in between. Written as DNA, the CDR3 is TGTGCCAGCTCACCACCAGGGACGGTCGCTGAAGCTTTCTTT. This encodes CASSPPGTVAEAFF.

This clone showed up just a few times. The chain joins TRBV7-9 to TRBJ2-5; possibly TRBD2 for D (7 bases). The CDR3 has 15 amino acids. Germline CDR1 reads SEHNR; CDR2 reads FQNEAQ (reference sequence). V lost 5 bases to trimming and J lost 5 bases, with 18 bases between them. The CDR3 loop reads CASSMSGERGETQYF. CDR3 nucleotide sequence: TGTGCCAGCAGCATGAGCGGGGAGAGGGGGGAGACCCAGTACTTC.

The CDR3 sequence is CASTPGFGYEQYF. For the CDR3, the DNA is TGTGCCAGCACCCCCGGGTTTGGCTACGAGCAGTACTTC. The chain joins TRBV9 to TRBJ2-7; no firm D call. This CDR3 comprises 13 residues. Trimming removed 6 bases from V and 3 bases from J, with 13 bases in between. Germline CDR1 SGDLS, CDR2 YYNGEE.

The chain has TRBV5-1 and TRBJ2-2, with TRBD2 matching 13 bases. The CDR3 consists of 18 residues. V lost 3 bases, J lost 3 bases, and 8 bases stayed unmatched. CDR1 is SGHRS, CDR2 YFSETQ, per germline. The CDR3 region is CASSSGTSGVVYTGELFF. CDR3 nucleotide sequence: TGCGCCAGCAGCTCCGGGACTAGCGGGGTCGTTTACACCGGGGAGCTGTTTTTT.

The chain is built from TRBV29-1 and TRBJ1-2, with 9 nucleotides matching TRBD1. CDR3 size: 13 residues. CDR1 and CDR2 from the germline V gene are SQVTM and ANQGSEA. Germline trimming cut 8 bases from V and 5 bases from J; bases unmatched to any gene: 9. The CDR3 loop reads CSSQSGQGYGYTF. In DNA form, the CDR3 reads TGCAGCTCCCAATCGGGACAGGGTTATGGCTACACCTTC.

This chain connects TRBV2 to TRBJ1-4, with no clear D. This CDR3 contains 13 residues. Per the germline V gene, CDR1 is SNHLY and CDR2 is FYNNEI. V was cut by 7 bases and J by 8 bases, with 14 bases left in between. The CDR3 bases are TGTGCCAGCAACGGAAACGCAGCCGAAAAACTGTTTTTT. It encodes CASNGNAAEKLFF.

This chain links TRBV5-6 with TRBJ1-3, with D hard to call. The CDR3 runs 16 residues. V lost 0 bases and J lost 8, with 18 bases in between. Germline V gene sequence: CDR1 SGHDT, CDR2 YYEEEE. CDR3 protein: CASSLVLGESGDTIYF. The DNA for the CDR3 is TGTGCCAGCAGCTTGGTTCTCGGGGAGAGCGGGGACACCATATATTTT.

The chain recombines TRBV13 with TRBJ2-1; TRBD2 matches 8 bases. J gave up 0 bases and V 3 bases, and 1 base lay outside the gene matches. Germline-derived CDR1 and CDR2 are PRHDT and FYEKMQ (reference sequence). The CDR3 consists of 15 residues. In DNA, the CDR3 is TGTGCCAGCAGCTTCGGGACTAGCTCCTACAATGAGCAGTTCTTC. It yields the protein CASSFGTSSYNEQFF.

This clone was seen once. The chain is built from TRBV5-1 and TRBJ1-5; D is possibly TRBD1 (6 bases). Germline V gene sequence: CDR1 SGHRS, CDR2 YFSETQ. CDR3 length: 13 amino acids. The ends were cut back, 9 bases at V and 0 bases at J, with 10 bases in the middle. Here the CDR3 reads CATAGHSNQPQHF. The CDR3 DNA is TGCGCCACAGCGGGACATAGCAATCAGCCCCAGCATTTT.

This rearrangement joins TRBV4-1 to TRBJ1-5, with 12 bases aligning to TRBD1. With V trimmed by 4 bases and J by 3 bases, 4 bases remained unmatched. The germline V gene has CDR1 MGHRA and CDR2 YSYEKL. The CDR3 consists of 16 residues. The CDR3 reads CASSPGTGGINQPQHF. The CDR3 DNA sequence: TGCGCCAGCAGCCCCGGGACAGGGGGCATCAATCAGCCCCAGCATTTT.

The chain carries TRBV7-3 and TRBJ2-1; D is possibly TRBD1 or TRBD2 (5 bases each). The ends were cut back, 2 bases at V and 5 bases at J, with 7 bases in the middle. The CDR3 loop spans 13 amino acids. CDR1 SGHTA and CDR2 FQGTGA come from the germline V gene. As DNA, the CDR3 is TGTGCCAGCAGCTTAGGGACGAACAATGAGCAGTTCTTC. Its protein is CASSLGTNNEQFF.

The chain combines TRBV5-1 with TRBJ2-7, with 7 bases lining up with TRBD1. Germline V lookup: CDR1 SGHRS, CDR2 YFSETQ. The V gene end was trimmed by 2 bases and the J gene end by 4 bases; junction bases not matched to a gene: 6. The CDR3 totals 14 residues. CDR3 amino acids: CASSFEGQRYEQYF. Here the CDR3 DNA reads TGCGCCAGCAGCTTTGAGGGACAGAGGTACGAGCAGTACTTC. Drawing the rest from reference TRBV5-1 and TRBJ2-7, the complete variable domain is KAGVTQTPRYLIKTRGQQVTLSCSPISGHRSVSWYQQTPGQGLQFLFEYFSETQRNKGNFPGRFSGRQFSNSRSEMNVSTLELGDSALYLCASSFEGQRYEQYFGPGTRLTVT.

The rearrangement uses TRBV27 and TRBJ2-7, with D unresolved. The CDR3 is made up of 13 amino acids. CDR1 and CDR2 from the germline V gene are MNHEY and SMNVEV (reference sequence). The V end lost 3 bases, the J end lost 6 bases, and 12 bases lay between the germline ends. The CDR3 DNA follows: TGTGCCAGCAGTTTTTACAGCACCAGCGAGCAGTACTTC. Encoded protein: CASSFYSTSEQYF.

There are a few counts of this clone. The gene calls are TRBV5-1 and TRBJ2-7; weak D call: TRBD2 (6 bases). Germline CDR1 and CDR2: SGHRS and YFSETQ. V was cut by 4 bases and J by 0 bases, with 14 bases left in between. This CDR3 spans 15 amino acids. CDR3 coding DNA: TGCGCCAGCAGCCGGACCGGGACTGACTCCTACGAGCAGTACTTC. Its protein is CASSRTGTDSYEQYF.

The chain couples TRBV5-1 to TRBJ1-2, with 9 bases lining up with TRBD1. V was clipped by 1 base and J by 5 bases; unmatched bases: 6. Germline values: CDR1 SGHRS, CDR2 YFSETQ. This CDR3 is built from 15 residues. CDR3 residues: CASSLQGQGGYGYTF. Here the CDR3 DNA reads TGCGCCAGCAGCTTGCAGGGACAGGGAGGATATGGCTACACCTTC.

V gene TRBV5-5 combines with J gene TRBJ2-7; D is undetermined. V gave up 3 bases and J gave up 0 bases, with 16 bases separating them. This CDR3 has 16 residues. CDR1 is SGHKS, CDR2 YYEKEE, per germline (reference sequence). CDR3 loop: CASSWDGRSISYEQYF. The CDR3 nucleotides are TGTGCCAGCAGCTGGGATGGCAGGTCAATCTCCTACGAGCAGTACTTC.

V and J are TRBV5-6 and TRBJ2-1; TRBD2 might be the D (5 bases). The CDR3 is 13 residues long. CDR1 SGHDT and CDR2 YYEEEE come from the germline V gene. V was shortened by 5 bases and J by 0 bases, with 6 bases between the two germline ends. The CDR3 DNA reads TGTGCCAGCAGTACTAGCTCCTACAATGAGCAGTTCTTC. Its protein is CASSTSSYNEQFF.

J is TRBJ1-6 and V is TRBV6-5; no firm D call. V was shortened by 7 bases and J by 3 bases, with 10 bases between the two germline ends. Per the germline V gene, CDR1 is MNHEY and CDR2 is SVGAGI. CDR3 length: 14 residues. For the CDR3, the DNA is TGTGCCAGCACCAGGTCGCGCTATAATTCACCCCTCCACTTT. Protein product: CASTRSRYNSPLHF.

J is TRBJ1-4 and V is TRBV6-5, with no clear D. The germline V gene has CDR1 MNHEY and CDR2 SVGAGI. This CDR3 has 15 residues. V gave up 7 bases and J gave up 0 bases, with 12 bases separating them. CDR3 coding DNA: TGTGCCAGCAACCGAGACGGAGCAACTAATGAAAAACTGTTTTTT. The encoded protein is CASNRDGATNEKLFF.

The chain recombines TRBV7-9 with TRBJ1-1, with unresolved D. V lost 6 bases to trimming and J lost 3 bases, with 11 bases between them. The CDR3 runs 13 residues. The germline V gene encodes CDR1 SEHNR and CDR2 FQNEAQ (reference sequence). The CDR3 spells CASSLESDTEAFF. In DNA, the CDR3 is TGTGCCAGCAGTCTTGAGTCTGACACTGAAGCTTTCTTT.

This clone turned up a few times. The chain is built from TRBV4-2 and TRBJ2-7; the D gene is possibly TRBD1 (6 bases). Trimming removed 5 bases from V and 2 bases from J, with 19 bases in between. Germline loops: CDR1 LGHNA, CDR2 YNFKEQ. CDR3 length: 16 amino acids. The CDR3 is CASSSYFTGTTYEQYF. The CDR3 DNA sequence: TGTGCCAGCAGCTCCTACTTTACAGGGACCACCTACGAGCAGTACTTC.

This chain joins TRBV13 and TRBJ1-2; D is ambiguous. Germline V lookup: CDR1 PRHDT, CDR2 FYEKMQ (reference sequence). This CDR3 spans 12 amino acids. The germline V and J ends were trimmed by 4 bases and 6 bases, with 9 bases remaining between them. The CDR3 nucleotides read TGTGCCAGCAGCTCGGAGGGTGATGGCTACACCTTC. Protein product: CASSSEGDGYTF. Together with reference TRBV13 and TRBJ1-2, the CDR3 gives the full variable domain: AAGVIQSPRHLIKEKRETATLKCYPIPRHDTVYWYQQGPGQDPQFLISFYEKMQSDKGSIPDRFSAQQFSDYHSELNMSSLELGDSALYFCASSSEGDGYTFGSGTRLTVV.

V is TRBV10-3 and J is TRBJ2-5, with 8 positions matching TRBD2. The CDR3 has 14 residues. From germline, CDR1 is ENHRY and CDR2 SYGVKD. The ends lost 10 bases at V and 7 bases at J; junction bases unmatched: 14. The CDR3: CATLAGSPSRTQYF. Here the CDR3 DNA reads TGTGCCACCTTAGCGGGGTCCCCATCTCGGACCCAGTACTTC.